The rows below give T cell receptor beta chains drawn from one sample of a study of blood T cell repertoires in COVID-19. TCRdb keeps only in-frame clones here, not all; method: immunoSEQ multiplex PCR. The sample holds fewer than 350,000 clones; 80% to 90% are singletons and the top ten take around 8%. The sample consisted of peripheral blood. These receptor sequences come from a woman aged 45-59 years who had recovered from COVID-19. The CDR3 runs from the conserved cysteine through the conserved F or W. The order of the fields is V gene, J gene, D gene, clone size, CDR3 protein, CDR3 DNA. The D gene is left open where the match is weak. Only part of the rows carry a size: once, few, many, or a class if the clone is expanded.

V: TRBV6-2/TRBV6-3
J: TRBJ1-5
D: -
size: -
CDR3: CASSYAAGNQPQHF
DNA: TGTGCCAGCAGTTACGCGGCAGGCAATCAGCCCCAGCATTTT

V: TRBV2
J: TRBJ1-4
D: TRBD1
size: -
CDR3: CASSEAPGGAYEKLFF
DNA: TGTGCCAGCAGTGAAGCGCCAGGGGGCGCTTATGAAAAACTGTTTTTT

V: TRBV7-9
J: TRBJ2-5
D: -
size: -
CDR3: CASSPGGAETQYF
DNA: TGTGCCAGCAGCCCCGGAGGTGCGGAGACCCAGTACTTC

V: TRBV7-2
J: TRBJ1-5
D: -
size: -
CDR3: CASSFIGRDQPQHF
DNA: TGTGCCAGCAGCTTTATCGGGAGGGATCAGCCCCAGCATTTT

V: TRBV15
J: TRBJ1-1
D: TRBD1
size: -
CDR3: CATSRLAGQGYGTEAFF
DNA: TGTGCCACCAGCAGGCTAGCCGGACAGGGTTACGGCACTGAAGCTTTCTTT

V: TRBV5-4
J: TRBJ1-1
D: -
size: -
CDR3: CASSSNPKGIMNTEAFF
DNA: TGTGCCAGCAGCTCAAACCCCAAGGGGATCATGAACACTGAAGCTTTCTTT

V: TRBV5-6
J: TRBJ1-6
D: -
size: -
CDR3: CASSLEAGNSPLHF
DNA: TGTGCCAGCAGCTTGGAGGCGGGTAATTCACCCCTCCACTTT

V: TRBV24-1
J: TRBJ2-1
D: -
size: once
CDR3: CATSDPGGGEQFF
DNA: TGTGCCACCAGTGACCCGGGTGGAGGGGAGCAGTTCTTC

V: TRBV4-1
J: TRBJ1-4
D: -
size: -
CDR3: CASSQYLGHEKLFF
DNA: TGCGCCAGCAGCCAATACTTGGGGCATGAAAAACTGTTTTTT

V: TRBV19
J: TRBJ1-3
D: -
size: -
CDR3: CASSALGVGNTIYF
DNA: TGTGCCAGTAGTGCCCTCGGGGTAGGAAACACCATATATTTT

V: TRBV12-3/TRBV12-4
J: TRBJ2-5
D: -
size: -
CDR3: CASRFSQETQYF
DNA: TGTGCCAGCAGATTCTCGCAAGAGACCCAGTACTTC

V: TRBV28
J: TRBJ1-2
D: -
size: -
CDR3: CASSGTSPYGYTF
DNA: TGTGCCAGCAGCGGGACAAGTCCCTATGGCTACACCTTC

V: TRBV3-1/TRBV3-2
J: TRBJ2-2
D: TRBD1
size: -
CDR3: CASSQDLTGAGELFF
DNA: TGTGCCAGCAGCCAAGATCTGACAGGGGCCGGGGAGCTGTTTTTT

V: TRBV29-1
J: TRBJ1-2
D: -
size: once
CDR3: CSVEAGSPYGYTF
DNA: TGCAGCGTCGAAGCTGGGAGTCCCTATGGCTACACCTTC

V: TRBV4-3
J: TRBJ2-4
D: -
size: -
CDR3: CASSPRQVRPENIQYF
DNA: TGCGCCAGCAGCCCCCGACAGGTCCGACCGGAAAACATTCAGTACTTC

V: TRBV7-6
J: TRBJ2-1
D: TRBD1
size: -
CDR3: CASSPNDRASEQFF
DNA: TGTGCCAGCAGCCCGAACGACAGGGCCAGCGAGCAGTTCTTC

V: TRBV5-4
J: TRBJ2-5
D: -
size: -
CDR3: CASTPGPGDQETQYF
DNA: TGTGCCAGCACCCCCGGTCCAGGGGACCAAGAGACCCAGTACTTC

V: TRBV2
J: TRBJ1-5
D: TRBD1
size: -
CDR3: CASSDRTGGDQPQHF
DNA: TGTGCCAGCAGTGATAGGACAGGGGGGGATCAGCCCCAGCATTTT

V: TRBV9
J: TRBJ2-7
D: TRBD1
size: -
CDR3: CASSRDRESSYEQYF
DNA: TGTGCCAGCAGTAGGGACAGAGAAAGCTCCTACGAGCAGTACTTC

V: TRBV5-1
J: TRBJ1-1
D: -
size: few
CDR3: CASSLAGSEAFF
DNA: TGCGCCAGCAGCTTGGCCGGGAGTGAAGCTTTCTTT

V: TRBV4-3
J: TRBJ1-5
D: -
size: -
CDR3: CASSQDLFRQPQHF
DNA: TGCGCCAGCAGCCAAGATTTGTTCCGGCAGCCCCAGCATTTT

V: TRBV5-1
J: TRBJ2-1
D: TRBD2
size: -
CDR3: CASSITTSGAYNEQFF
DNA: TGCGCCAGCAGCATAACAACTAGCGGGGCTTACAATGAGCAGTTCTTC

V: TRBV15
J: TRBJ1-6
D: -
size: once
CDR3: CATSRDRTGHSPLHF
DNA: TGTGCCACCAGCAGAGACCGTACAGGGCATTCACCCCTCCACTTT

V: TRBV4-1
J: TRBJ2-2
D: -
size: -
CDR3: CASKSQGRGNTGELFF
DNA: TGCGCCAGCAAATCTCAGGGGAGGGGGAACACCGGGGAGCTGTTTTTT

V: TRBV6-6
J: TRBJ2-7
D: -
size: -
CDR3: CASSLRVGTRSPRPYEQYF
DNA: TGTGCCAGCAGTCTGCGTGTAGGGACAAGGTCCCCCCGGCCCTACGAGCAGTACTTC

V: TRBV19
J: TRBJ1-2
D: -
size: -
CDR3: CASSIYDGGYTF
DNA: TGTGCCAGTAGTATATACGACGGGGGCTACACCTTC

V: TRBV6-2/TRBV6-3
J: TRBJ2-5
D: TRBD2
size: -
CDR3: CASSYRLAGETQYF
DNA: TGTGCCAGCAGTTACAGGCTAGCGGGAGAGACCCAGTACTTC

V: TRBV28
J: TRBJ1-2
D: TRBD1
size: -
CDR3: CASSLHRGLGYTF
DNA: TGTGCCAGCAGTTTACACAGGGGGCTGGGCTACACCTTC

V: TRBV20-1
J: TRBJ1-6
D: -
size: -
CDR3: CSASRSNSPLHF
DNA: TGCAGTGCTAGTCGGAGCAATTCACCCCTCCACTTT

V: TRBV4-3
J: TRBJ2-7
D: -
size: -
CDR3: CASSQGRGPYEQYF
DNA: TGCGCCAGCAGCCAGGGAAGGGGCCCTTACGAGCAGTACTTC

V: TRBV7-2
J: TRBJ1-2
D: TRBD1
size: -
CDR3: CASSLDAGGVSGYTF
DNA: TGTGCCAGCAGCTTAGATGCAGGGGGCGTTTCTGGCTACACCTTC

V: TRBV28
J: TRBJ2-1
D: -
size: -
CDR3: CASSSPGNEQFF
DNA: TGTGCCAGCAGCTCCCCGGGGAATGAGCAGTTCTTC

V: TRBV11-2
J: TRBJ2-1
D: TRBD2
size: -
CDR3: CASSPIAGGPINEQFF
DNA: TGTGCCAGCAGCCCGATAGCGGGAGGGCCTATAAATGAGCAGTTCTTC

V: TRBV29-1
J: TRBJ1-1
D: TRBD1
size: -
CDR3: CSVVAGQIGAFF
DNA: TGCAGCGTTGTCGCGGGACAGATCGGAGCTTTCTTT

V: TRBV4-3
J: TRBJ2-7
D: -
size: -
CDR3: CASSQEGAEPIYEQYF
DNA: TGCGCCAGCAGCCAAGAAGGGGCTGAACCAATCTACGAGCAGTACTTC

V: TRBV3-1/TRBV3-2
J: TRBJ2-5
D: -
size: -
CDR3: CASSQARLAEETQYF
DNA: TGTGCCAGCAGCCAAGCCCGGCTAGCAGAAGAGACCCAGTACTTC

V: TRBV11-2
J: TRBJ2-2
D: TRBD2
size: -
CDR3: CASSLDTSAWELFF
DNA: TGTGCCAGCAGCTTAGATACTAGCGCCTGGGAGCTGTTTTTT

V: TRBV5-1
J: TRBJ1-2
D: TRBD1
size: -
CDR3: CASSLQQGAVYGYTF
DNA: TGCGCCAGCAGCTTACAACAGGGGGCGGTCTATGGCTACACCTTC

V: TRBV10-3
J: TRBJ2-5
D: -
size: -
CDR3: CAISESRAPTETQYF
DNA: TGTGCCATCAGTGAGTCGAGGGCCCCCACCGAGACCCAGTACTTC

V: TRBV19
J: TRBJ2-7
D: TRBD2
size: -
CDR3: CASGTSGRYEQYF
DNA: TGTGCCAGTGGGACTAGCGGGAGGTACGAGCAGTACTTC

V: TRBV27
J: TRBJ2-7
D: -
size: once
CDR3: CASSFADSYSYEQYF
DNA: TGTGCCAGCAGTTTCGCGGACAGCTACTCCTACGAGCAGTACTTC

V: TRBV29-1
J: TRBJ2-1
D: -
size: -
CDR3: CSVDSLGGGEQFF
DNA: TGCAGCGTTGACAGTCTCGGCGGAGGGGAGCAGTTCTTC

V: TRBV11-3
J: TRBJ2-5
D: -
size: -
CDR3: CASSLNSETQYF
DNA: TGTGCCAGCAGCTTAAACTCGGAGACCCAGTACTTC

V: TRBV10-1
J: TRBJ2-1
D: -
size: few
CDR3: CASSLSGQINEQFF
DNA: TGCGCCAGCAGTTTATCCGGACAGATCAATGAGCAGTTCTTC

V: TRBV28
J: TRBJ1-2
D: TRBD1
size: -
CDR3: CASSWPQGPLSAAYGYTF
DNA: TGTGCCAGCAGTTGGCCACAGGGGCCTTTGTCCGCGGCCTATGGCTACACCTTC

V: TRBV5-8
J: TRBJ2-7
D: -
size: -
CDR3: CASSLFGGSGSSYEQYF
DNA: TGTGCCAGCAGCTTGTTTGGAGGGAGCGGCAGCTCCTACGAGCAGTACTTC

V: TRBV9
J: TRBJ1-2
D: -
size: once
CDR3: CASSPPGGNYGYTF
DNA: TGTGCCAGCAGCCCACCCGGGGGGAACTATGGCTACACCTTC

V: TRBV7-9
J: TRBJ2-7
D: TRBD1
size: -
CDR3: CASSKKGQKDEQYF
DNA: TGTGCCAGCTCAAAAAAGGGACAGAAAGACGAGCAGTACTTC

V: TRBV29-1
J: TRBJ2-1
D: -
size: -
CDR3: CSVVPARPGRGYNEQFF
DNA: TGCAGCGTTGTTCCTGCGCGTCCCGGGAGAGGCTACAATGAGCAGTTCTTC

V: TRBV6-7
J: TRBJ2-7
D: TRBD2
size: -
CDR3: CASSYPTSGRETYEQYF
DNA: TGTGCCAGCAGTTACCCGACTAGCGGGAGGGAAACCTACGAGCAGTACTTC

V: TRBV7-2
J: TRBJ2-4
D: -
size: -
CDR3: CASSPQVAKNIQYF
DNA: TGTGCCAGCAGCCCTCAGGTAGCCAAAAACATTCAGTACTTC